This is a list of T cell receptor beta chains from one sample in a study of T-cell memory formation after mild COVID-19. TCRdb redid the calling of the 5' RACE reads with MiXCR, one entry per CDR3 protein. Among 350,000 to 500,000 distinct CDR3 sequences listed, 15% to 20% were seen once. The source material was PBMCs or a T cell subset sorted from them (not recorded which). Receptors originate from an adult woman who had mild COVID-19 (a few samples of this study predate the infection). Cell type and time point are not known. CDR3s include the opening cysteine and the closing phenylalanine or tryptophan. The D gene is left open where the match is weak. Some rows mark clone size as missing; the rest say once, few, many or name a class of expanded clone.

J: TRBJ2-2
length: 13
D: NA
size: few
V: TRBV5-6
CDR3: CASGRASPGELFF
DNA: TGTGCCAGCGGCCGAGCCTCACCCGGGGAGCTGTTTTTT

J: TRBJ2-7
length: 13
D: NA
size: few
V: TRBV7-9
CDR3: CASSPRVTYEQYF
DNA: TGTGCCAGCAGCCCAAGGGTCACCTACGAGCAGTACTTC

J: TRBJ2-7
length: 11
D: NA
size: few
V: TRBV11-3
CDR3: CASKGINEQYF
DNA: TGTGCCAGCAAGGGTATCAACGAGCAGTACTTC

J: TRBJ2-2
length: 14
D: NA
size: few
V: TRBV3-1
CDR3: CASSLETITGELFF
DNA: TGTGCCAGCAGCCTAGAGACAATCACCGGGGAGCTGTTTTTT

J: TRBJ1-2
length: 14
D: TRBD1
size: few
V: TRBV3-1
CDR3: CASRFEGGASGYTF
DNA: TGTGCCAGCAGATTCGAAGGGGGCGCTTCCGGCTACACCTTC

J: TRBJ2-7
length: 14
D: TRBD1
size: many
V: TRBV7-9
CDR3: CASRGGTARDEQYF
DNA: TGTGCCAGCAGGGGTGGGACAGCGCGCGACGAGCAGTACTTC

J: TRBJ1-2
length: 13
D: NA
size: few
V: TRBV28
CDR3: CASTRFGNYGYTF
DNA: TGTGCCAGCACCAGGTTCGGTAACTATGGCTACACCTTC

J: TRBJ2-2
length: 15
D: TRBD1
size: few
V: TRBV6-5
CDR3: CASRAGGENTGELFF
DNA: TGTGCCAGCAGGGCAGGGGGCGAAAACACCGGGGAGCTGTTTTTT

J: TRBJ2-1
length: 16
D: TRBD2
size: NA
V: TRBV9
CDR3: CASSVASLAGSNEQFF
DNA: TGTGCCAGCAGCGTAGCCAGCCTAGCGGGTAGTAATGAGCAGTTCTTC

J: TRBJ2-1
length: 15
D: NA
size: NA
V: TRBV7-2
CDR3: CASSLRLISYNEQFF
DNA: TGTGCCAGCAGCTTACGCCTTATCTCCTACAATGAGCAGTTCTTC

J: TRBJ1-6
length: 14
D: NA
size: few
V: TRBV4-3
CDR3: CASSQLGLGSPLHF
DNA: TGCGCCAGCAGCCAACTAGGGTTGGGTTCACCCCTCCACTTT

J: TRBJ2-5
length: 13
D: NA
size: few
V: TRBV7-2
CDR3: CASSSRVQETQYF
DNA: TGTGCCAGCAGCTCCAGGGTTCAAGAGACCCAGTACTTC

J: TRBJ1-3
length: 13
D: NA
size: NA
V: TRBV2
CDR3: CASSEIGGNTIYF
DNA: TGTGCCAGCAGTGAAATTGGCGGAAACACCATATATTTT

J: TRBJ2-1
length: 16
D: NA
size: NA
V: TRBV14
CDR3: CASSQEWVRGTTKQFF
DNA: TGTGCCAGCAGCCAAGAATGGGTGAGGGGTACAACCAAGCAGTTCTTC

J: TRBJ2-1
length: 13
D: NA
size: few
V: TRBV2
CDR3: CASSDGQYNEQFF
DNA: TGTGCCAGCAGTGACGGACAGTACAATGAGCAGTTCTTC

J: TRBJ2-1
length: 16
D: TRBD2
size: few
V: TRBV6-4
CDR3: CASSDSTSGDYNEQFF
DNA: TGTGCCAGCAGTGACTCAACTAGCGGAGACTACAATGAGCAGTTCTTC

J: TRBJ1-4
length: 14
D: TRBD1
size: NA
V: TRBV9
CDR3: CASSLQGGDEKLFF
DNA: TGTGCCAGCAGCTTGCAGGGGGGGGATGAAAAACTGTTTTTT

J: TRBJ1-6
length: 15
D: NA
size: NA
V: TRBV14
CDR3: CASSLYGGRGSPLHF
DNA: TGTGCCAGCAGCCTCTATGGGGGGCGCGGTTCACCCCTCCACTTT

J: TRBJ2-7
length: 14
D: NA
size: few
V: TRBV6-1
CDR3: CASTEGSRAYEQYF
DNA: TGTGCCAGCACCGAAGGTTCTCGGGCCTACGAGCAGTACTTC

J: TRBJ2-3
length: 14
D: NA
size: NA
V: TRBV29-1
CDR3: CSVSGSSSTDTQYF
DNA: TGCAGCGTTTCCGGGTCGTCTAGCACAGATACGCAGTATTTT

J: TRBJ2-5
length: 13
D: NA
size: few
V: TRBV30
CDR3: CAWSVGARETQYF
DNA: TGTGCCTGGAGTGTAGGGGCACGGGAGACCCAGTACTTC

J: TRBJ1-2
length: 12
D: NA
size: once
V: TRBV7-2
CDR3: CASSLTPGGYTF
DNA: TGTGCCAGCAGCTTAACGCCGGGGGGCTACACCTTC

J: TRBJ1-5
length: 14
D: NA
size: NA
V: TRBV20-1
CDR3: CSADPRAGQSAQHF
DNA: TGCAGTGCGGACCCCAGGGCAGGTCAGTCAGCCCAGCATTTT

J: TRBJ1-4
length: 15
D: NA
size: NA
V: TRBV20-1
CDR3: CSAFPGGTTNEKLFF
DNA: TGCAGTGCTTTCCCCGGTGGAACAACTAATGAAAAACTGTTTTTT

J: TRBJ1-1
length: 15
D: TRBD1
size: NA
V: TRBV7-2
CDR3: CASSPRGTVNTEAFF
DNA: TGTGCCAGCAGCCCCCGCGGGACAGTGAACACTGAAGCTTTCTTT

J: TRBJ2-1
length: 15
D: TRBD2
size: NA
V: TRBV11-2
CDR3: CASSLGLAGTNEQFF
DNA: TGTGCCAGCAGCCTGGGACTAGCGGGGACAAATGAGCAGTTCTTC

J: TRBJ2-3
length: 15
D: NA
size: once
V: TRBV5-1
CDR3: CASSLSARSTDTQYF
DNA: TGCGCCAGCAGCTTGTCCGCCAGGTCCACAGATACGCAGTATTTT

J: TRBJ1-1
length: 14
D: NA
size: few
V: TRBV12-3/TRBV12-4
CDR3: CASSLFGGDTEAFF
DNA: TGTGCCAGCAGTTTATTTGGAGGGGACACTGAAGCTTTCTTT

J: TRBJ2-7
length: 16
D: NA
size: NA
V: TRBV12-3/TRBV12-4
CDR3: CASSSAGGGLGYEQYF
DNA: TGTGCCAGCAGTTCCGCCGGTGGGGGCCTTGGATACGAGCAGTACTTC

J: TRBJ2-1
length: 14
D: NA
size: NA
V: TRBV5-1
CDR3: CASSLGLVGNEQFF
DNA: TGCGCCAGCAGCTTGGGACTCGTGGGCAATGAGCAGTTCTTC

J: TRBJ2-6
length: 17
D: TRBD1
size: few
V: TRBV5-1
CDR3: CASSLSGQNSGANVLTF
DNA: TGCGCCAGCAGCTTGTCGGGACAGAACTCTGGGGCCAACGTCCTGACTTTC

J: TRBJ1-2
length: 12
D: NA
size: NA
V: TRBV10-3
CDR3: CATQTQLDGYTF
DNA: TGTGCCACGCAAACCCAATTAGATGGCTACACCTTC

J: TRBJ2-7
length: 15
D: TRBD1
size: NA
V: TRBV9
CDR3: CASSGGTGDSYEQYF
DNA: TGTGCCAGCAGCGGAGGGACAGGGGACTCCTACGAGCAGTACTTC

J: TRBJ1-2
length: 15
D: NA
size: few
V: TRBV5-1
CDR3: CASSLDWGLGYGYTF
DNA: TGCGCCAGCAGCTTGGACTGGGGGCTCGGCTATGGCTACACCTTC

J: TRBJ2-1
length: 16
D: TRBD2
size: NA
V: TRBV20-1
CDR3: CSARDGTSGSFNEQFF
DNA: TGCAGTGCTAGAGACGGGACTAGCGGGAGTTTTAATGAGCAGTTCTTC

J: TRBJ2-4
length: 15
D: TRBD1
size: NA
V: TRBV19
CDR3: CASGATGEAKNIQYF
DNA: TGTGCCAGTGGGGCCACAGGGGAAGCCAAAAACATTCAGTACTTC

J: TRBJ1-1
length: 15
D: NA
size: NA
V: TRBV5-4
CDR3: CASSWGRAESTEAFF
DNA: TGTGCCAGCAGCTGGGGACGGGCGGAGTCCACTGAAGCTTTCTTT

J: TRBJ1-2
length: 13
D: TRBD1
size: NA
V: TRBV20-1
CDR3: CSARDSTYYGYTF
DNA: TGCAGTGCCCGGGACAGCACTTACTATGGCTACACCTTC

J: TRBJ2-5
length: 12
D: NA
size: NA
V: TRBV7-8
CDR3: CASSTARETQYF
DNA: TGTGCCAGCAGCACTGCGAGGGAGACCCAGTACTTC

J: TRBJ2-1
length: 12
D: NA
size: NA
V: TRBV2
CDR3: CASSVESYEQFF
DNA: TGTGCCAGCAGTGTGGAGTCATATGAGCAGTTCTTC